Shown below are 31 T cell receptor beta chains from a single sample sequenced in a study of response to subunit inactivated influenza vaccine. TCRdb itself ran the RT-PCR reads through MiXCR, one entry per CDR3 protein. The table shows around 470,000 distinct CDR3 sequences, with approximately 7.2% occurring only once. The sequences come from PBMCs from blood, collected roughly 24 months after vaccination. These receptors all stem from a man between 50 and 75 years old who received an inactivated influenza vaccine.

This clonotype appeared a few times. The chain joins TRBV20-1 to TRBJ2-5; tentatively, D is TRBD2 (6 bases). Germline CDR1 DFQATT, CDR2 SNEGSKA (reference sequence). This CDR3 is 14 amino acids long. Trimming pared 0 bases from V and 0 bases from J, leaving 8 bases between. CDR3 amino acids: CSARDGGNQETQYF. The CDR3 DNA reads TGCAGTGCTAGAGATGGGGGGAACCAAGAGACCCAGTACTTC.

This clonotype appeared a few times. J is TRBJ2-2 and V is TRBV23-1; D is unclear. TRBV23-1 is designated an ORF whose function remains uncertain. V was clipped by 2 bases and J by 7 bases, with 8 bases between them. The CDR3 spans 13 residues. The CDR3 coding sequence is TGCGCCAGCAGTCAACCTACAAACGGGGAGCTGTTTTTT. Residues: CASSQPTNGELFF.

This clonotype has a count of ten or more. The chain couples TRBV27 to TRBJ1-1; TRBD1 is a possible D gene (5 bases). V lost 6 bases and J lost 5, with 16 bases in between. The CDR3 extends over 14 amino acids. Per the germline V gene, CDR1 is MNHEY and CDR2 is SMNVEV (reference sequence). The CDR3 sequence is CASRAQGASTEAFF. DNA for the CDR3: TGTGCCAGCAGGGCCCAGGGCGCATCAACTGAAGCTTTCTTT.

This clonotype was found many times. The chain uses TRBV12-3 or TRBV12-4 and TRBJ2-7; D is ambiguous. This CDR3 comprises 11 residues. V lost 6 bases and J 3 bases, leaving 6 bases between the germline ends. The CDR3 spells CASSLNYEQYF. DNA for the CDR3: TGTGCCAGCAGCCTAAACTACGAGCAGTACTTC.

In this sample, this clonotype turned up a few times. The DNA of the CDR3 is TGTGCCAGCAGTTCTCTCAGGGGTAGCACCGGGGAGCTGTTTTTT. This encodes CASSSLRGSTGELFF. The chain links TRBV27 to TRBJ2-2, with a possible D match to TRBD1 (6 bases). The CDR3 has 15 amino acids. Germline loops: CDR1 MNHEY, CDR2 SMNVEV (reference sequence). Trimming left V 4 bases short and J 4 bases short, with 13 bases between.

J is TRBJ1-2 and V is TRBV7-2; D ambiguous. Germline CDR1 SGHTA, CDR2 FQGNSA. V gave up 5 bases and J gave up 4 bases, with 11 bases separating them. The CDR3 is 13 residues long. The CDR3 spells CASSPQETYGYTF. Here the CDR3 DNA reads TGTGCCAGCAGCCCGCAGGAAACCTATGGCTACACCTTC.

This clonotype was recorded at least ten times. The V gene is TRBV7-3, the J gene TRBJ2-2; no firm D call. Germline CDR1 SGHTA, CDR2 FQGTGA. V lost 3 bases and J 8 bases, leaving 10 bases between the germline ends. This CDR3 region has 13 residues. CDR3 nucleotide sequence: TGTGCCAGCAGCTTTGATCGGCCAGGGGAGCTGTTTTTT. Residues: CASSFDRPGELFF.

The chain is built from TRBV6-2 or TRBV6-3 and TRBJ2-7; no firm D call. The CDR3 consists of 14 residues. The V end lost 2 bases, the J end lost 3 bases, and 11 bases lay between the germline ends. The germline V gene encodes CDR1 MNHEY and CDR2 SVGEGT. The CDR3 sequence is CASSYMRKNYEQYF. CDR3 nucleotide sequence: TGTGCCAGCAGTTACATGCGGAAAAACTACGAGCAGTACTTC.

This clonotype occurred many times. This chain joins TRBV4-3 and TRBJ2-1, with D tentatively TRBD2 (7 bases). CDR3 length: 17 amino acids. V was shortened by 1 base and J by 2 bases, with 15 bases between the two germline ends. Germline V gene sequence: CDR1 LGHNA, CDR2 YSLEER. CDR3 nucleotide sequence: TGCGCCAGCAGCCAAGCGGGGGGCAGGCGCCCCTACAATGAGCAGTTCTTC. Translation: CASSQAGGRRPYNEQFF.

This chain uses TRBV7-2 with TRBJ1-1; no clear D gene. Between the trimmed V and J ends, which lost 1 base and 0 bases, there was a span of 9 bases. This CDR3 comprises 15 residues. Germline lookup yields CDR1 SGHTA and CDR2 FQGNSA. CDR3 nucleotide sequence: TGTGCCAGCAGCTTAGTCTTACGGTTGAACACTGAAGCTTTCTTT. It translates to CASSLVLRLNTEAFF. The full variable domain, rest sourced from reference TRBV7-2 and TRBJ1-1, is GAGVSQSPSNKVTEKGKDVELRCDPISGHTALYWYRQSLGQGLEFLIYFQGNSAPDKSGLPSDRFSAERTGGSVSTLTIQRTQQEDSAVYLCASSLVLRLNTEAFFGQGTRLTVV.

There are many counts of this clonotype. The V and J genes are TRBV28 and TRBJ2-1, with a tentative D call TRBD1 (6 bases). V shed 5 bases and J shed 14 bases, with 16 bases lying between them. The germline V gene has CDR1 MDHEN and CDR2 SYDVKM. CDR3 length: 12 residues. DNA for the CDR3: TGTGCCAGCAGTCCGGTGGTCAGGGGAAAGTTCTTC. This translates into CASSPVVRGKFF.

J is TRBJ1-4 and V is TRBV14; D not resolved. This CDR3 spans 16 amino acids. V was pared by 4 bases and J by 5 bases, with 17 bases between. The germline V gene encodes CDR1 SGHDN and CDR2 FVKESK. CDR3 nucleotide sequence: TGTGCCAGCAGCCCCGGCGGCTCCCGCAGCAATGAAAAACTGTTTTTT. Its protein product is CASSPGGSRSNEKLFF. Variable domain in full (rest from reference TRBV14 and TRBJ1-4): EAGVTQFPSHSVIEKGQTVTLRCDPISGHDNLYWYRRVMGKEIKFLLHFVKESKQDESGMPNNRFLAERTGGTYSTLKVQPAELEDSGVYFCASSPGGSRSNEKLFFGSGTQLSVL.

The chain links TRBV4-1 to TRBJ1-6; 9 positions agree with TRBD1. V lost 4 bases to trimming and J lost 7 bases; unmatched junction nucleotides: 8. In germline, CDR1 is MGHRA, CDR2 YSYEKL. The CDR3 contains 16 residues. The CDR3 sequence is CASSRSRDRENSPLHF. The CDR3 coding sequence is TGCGCCAGCAGCCGAAGCCGGGACAGGGAAAATTCACCCCTCCACTTT.

The chain uses TRBV6-1 and TRBJ2-7, with D maybe TRBD2 (6 bases). The CDR3 sequence is 12 residues long. V lost 8 bases and J lost 5, with 13 bases in between. The germline V gene has CDR1 MNHNS and CDR2 SASEGT. CDR3 sequence reads: CASRRGWDEQYF. The CDR3 coding sequence is TGTGCCAGCCGGAGGGGCTGGGACGAGCAGTACTTC.

The chain combines TRBV6-2 or TRBV6-3 with TRBJ2-7, with 10 bases identical to TRBD1. The CDR3 totals 16 residues. V lost 2 bases and J lost 6; bases outside the gene matches: 10. The germline gives CDR1 MNHEY, CDR2 SVGEGT. The CDR3 sequence: CASSYPAGQGVGEQYF. CDR3 DNA sequence: TGTGCCAGCAGTTACCCAGCCGGACAGGGGGTCGGCGAGCAGTACTTC.

This clonotype was counted many times. CDR3 in DNA: TGTGCCAGCAGTTCGCTAGTCAATGAGCAGTTCTTC. Translated, it gives CASSSLVNEQFF. The chain recombines TRBV12-3 or TRBV12-4 with TRBJ2-1; D not resolved. The CDR3 totals 12 residues. Trimming removed 4 bases at V and 6 bases at J, with 7 bases between.

A few counts support this clonotype. The rearrangement links TRBV12-3 or TRBV12-4 to TRBJ2-7; 9 bases align to TRBD1. After removal of 5 bases from V and 2 bases from J, the junction contained 7 bases not matched to a gene. The CDR3 covers 15 residues. Here the CDR3 reads CASSPPGQGTYEQYF. The CDR3 nucleotides are TGTGCCAGCAGTCCGCCGGGACAGGGTACCTACGAGCAGTACTTC.

The chain is built from TRBV6-5 and TRBJ2-7, with D possibly TRBD2 on 5 matching bases. Germline V CDR1 and CDR2: MNHEY, SVGAGI. This CDR3 is built from 13 residues. Trimming removed 6 bases from V and 5 bases from J, with 14 bases in between. CDR3 protein: CASSLTRSHEQYF. DNA of the CDR3: TGTGCCAGCAGCCTTACTAGATCCCACGAGCAGTACTTC.

The chain links TRBV25-1 to TRBJ1-6, with D perhaps TRBD1 (5 bases). Trimming pared 6 bases from V and 6 bases from J, leaving 12 bases between. The CDR3 is 14 residues long. CDR1 MGHDK and CDR2 SYGVNS come from the germline V gene. CDR3 sequence: CASSPGQRNSPLHF. The DNA of the CDR3 is TGTGCCAGCAGCCCGGGGCAGCGTAATTCACCCCTCCACTTT.

This clonotype appeared many times. The rearrangement joins TRBV2 to TRBJ2-1; 7 bases align to TRBD2. J lost 0 bases, V lost 5 bases, and 13 bases had no gene match. From germline, CDR1 is SNHLY and CDR2 FYNNEI. The CDR3 extends over 18 amino acids. CDR3 in DNA: TGTGCCAGCAGTACTCTGGGCTCTAGCGGAAGCTCCTACAATGAGCAGTTCTTC. Its translation is CASSTLGSSGSSYNEQFF.

This clonotype was seen repeatedly, ten times or more. This chain uses TRBV5-5 with TRBJ2-2; D not certain. Trimming removed 2 bases from V and 6 bases from J, with 2 bases in between. The CDR3 is 11 amino acids. Germline V gene data show CDR1 as SGHKS and CDR2 as YYEKEE (reference sequence). As DNA, the CDR3 is TGTGCCAGCAGCTTACCCGGGGAGCTGTTTTTT. It encodes CASSLPGELFF.

J is TRBJ2-3 and V is TRBV6-5; 9 bases line up with TRBD2. Germline V lookup: CDR1 MNHEY, CDR2 SVGAGI. There are 18 residues in the CDR3. V trimming: 0 bases; J trimming: 2 bases; junction bases outside the gene matches: 9. CDR3 coding DNA: TGTGCCAGCAGTTACTCATCCGGGCTAGCGGGGAACACAGATACGCAGTATTTT. It is translated as CASSYSSGLAGNTDTQYF.

The chain is built from TRBV4-2 and TRBJ2-1; D possibly corresponds to TRBD1 (6 bases). V gave up 4 bases and J gave up 0 bases, with 13 bases separating them. The germline CDR1 and CDR2 sequences are LGHNA and YNFKEQ. This CDR3 contains 16 residues. CDR3 sequence reads: CASSRGLQSSYNEQFF. The CDR3 nucleotides read TGTGCCAGCAGCCGGGGGCTCCAGAGCTCCTACAATGAGCAGTTCTTC.

Concerning this clonotype: Being one base from a much bigger clone, this may be a read error. The V and J genes are TRBV10-3 and TRBJ2-7; TRBD1 is a possible D gene (6 bases). Germline CDR1 reads ENHRY; CDR2 reads SYGVKD. The length of the CDR3 is 17 residues. CDR3 nucleotides: TGTGCCGTCAGTGAGCCAACCCGGGACACTTCATCCTACGAGCAGTACTTC. It is translated as CAVSEPTRDTSSYEQYF.

This clonotype was picked up many times. The chain is built from TRBV5-6 and TRBJ1-2, with 8 positions matching TRBD1. This CDR3 region has 14 residues. Germline lookup yields CDR1 SGHDT and CDR2 YYEEEE. V was pared by 5 bases and J by 4 bases, with 7 bases of the junction left unmatched. In nucleotides, the CDR3 is TGTGCCAGCAGATCAGGACAGGGAGGCTATGGCTACACCTTC. Amino acid sequence: CASRSGQGGYGYTF.

This clonotype turned up a few times. The chain joins TRBV7-8 to TRBJ2-4; D perhaps matches TRBD2 (5 bases). The V and J ends lost 5 bases and 0 bases respectively, with 17 bases between them. CDR3 length: 17 amino acids. Germline V gene sequence: CDR1 SGHVS, CDR2 FQNEAQ. The chain's CDR3 is CASSAGPTRLAKNIQYF. The CDR3 DNA follows: TGTGCCAGCAGCGCAGGCCCTACTAGACTAGCCAAAAACATTCAGTACTTC.

The chain is built from TRBV7-6 and TRBJ2-7; TRBD2 aligns across 7 bases. V lost 5 bases and J lost 0; bases outside the gene matches: 7. There are 15 residues in the CDR3. Germline values: CDR1 SGHVS, CDR2 FNYEAQ. DNA of the CDR3: TGTGCCAGCAGCCCATGGGACTACAACTCCTACGAGCAGTACTTC. Translating it yields CASSPWDYNSYEQYF. Full variable domain (rest looked up from reference TRBV7-6 and TRBJ2-7): GAGVSQSPRYKVTKRGQDVALRCDPISGHVSLYWYRQALGQGPEFLTYFNYEAQQDKSGLPNDRFSAERPEGSISTLTIQRTEQRDSAMYRCASSPWDYNSYEQYFGPGTRLTVT.

This clonotype was recorded at least ten times. The V call is TRBV15, the J call TRBJ1-5, with D possibly TRBD1 on 5 matching bases. Germline V gives CDR1 LNHNV, CDR2 YYDKDF (reference sequence). Trimming shortened V by 3 bases and J by 4 bases, and 16 bases separated the two germline ends. The CDR3 is 16 residues long. Here the CDR3 reads CATSSRFDSFNQPQHF. Written as DNA, the CDR3 is TGTGCCACCAGCAGTAGATTTGACAGTTTTAATCAGCCCCAGCATTTT. Combining the CDR3 with reference TRBV15 and TRBJ1-5 gives the whole variable domain DAMVIQNPRYQVTQFGKPVTLSCSQTLNHNVMYWYQQKSSQAPKLLFHYYDKDFNNEADTPDNFQSRRPNTSFCFLDIRSPGLGDTAMYLCATSSRFDSFNQPQHFGDGTRLSIL.

At least ten counts were recorded for this clonotype. This sequence joins TRBV10-3 and TRBJ2-5; D may be TRBD2 (5 bases). This CDR3 is built from 12 residues. Germline-derived CDR1 and CDR2 are ENHRY and SYGVKD. The V end was cut by 8 bases, the J end by 2 bases, with 9 bases between. CDR3 in DNA: TGTGCCATCTCTCGGGAACAAGAGACCCAGTACTTC. Its translation is CAISREQETQYF.

This clonotype was detected ten times or more. The V gene is TRBV29-1, the J gene TRBJ2-1; 8 nucleotides agree with TRBD1. V shed 5 bases, J shed 3 bases, and the junction held 9 bases outside the gene matches. CDR3 length: 15 residues. CDR1 is SQVTM and CDR2 is ANQGSEA in the germline V gene. In nucleotides, the CDR3 is TGCAGCGTTTCAGACAGGGGTCGAAACTACAATGAGCAGTTCTTC. It translates to CSVSDRGRNYNEQFF.

This clonotype was detected only a few times. The chain couples TRBV27 to TRBJ2-3; 10 bases align to TRBD2. Trimming took 4 bases from V and 2 from J; bases not matched to a gene: 3. CDR3 size: 15 residues. Per germline, CDR1 MNHEY and CDR2 SMNVEV (reference sequence). The CDR3 sequence: CASSSGLAITDTQYF. The CDR3 DNA follows: TGTGCCAGCAGTTCGGGACTAGCGATCACAGATACGCAGTATTTT.